This T cell receptor beta chain was captured in a study of blood T cell repertoires in COVID-19. Overall study context: The study drew acute and convalescent COVID-19 samples from the United States, Italy and Spain. From T cells, B-cell-depleted T cells, or PBMCs came the material, which was cDNA or gDNA.

This clone was counted only a few times. The V gene's germline CDR1 is SNHLY and CDR2 FYNNEI. V gave up 8 bases and J gave up 4 bases; unmatched junction bases: 10. The CDR3 runs 15 residues. Methods used by the authors: Amplification of reference gene primers was used by the study to estimate nucleated cell counts. Libraries were prepared by immunoSEQ multiplex PCR; TCRdb keeps only in-frame clonotypes and omits some of them. Clone size and the V and J calls come from that table; the DNA yielded D and trimming. This table has approximately 150,000 clones, around 90% appearing once. Sequencing input: peripheral blood. The clonotype was recovered from a human donor in a cohort sampled during active COVID-19. This rearrangement joins TRBV2 to TRBJ1-2, with 10 bases fitting TRBD1. In DNA form, the CDR3 reads TGTGCCAGCGGACGACAGGGGGCGCCCAGCTATGGCTACACCTTC. This codes for CASGRQGAPSYGYTF.